This T cell receptor beta chain was retrieved from a study of glioma-infiltrating T cells after dendritic cell vaccination. The table came from immunoSEQ multiplex PCR; TCRdb's copy has only in-frame clones and leaves some out. The sample lists approximately 82,000 clones, roughly 90% occurring once. Blood PBMC samples: pre-vaccination, two weeks post third vaccination, and at tumor progression. Germline V gene sequence: CDR1 SGDLS, CDR2 YYNGEE. The CDR3 has 14 amino acids. Germline trimming cut 4 bases from V and 5 bases from J; bases unmatched to any gene: 8. This rearrangement joins TRBV9 to TRBJ1-2; 7 nucleotides match TRBD1. The sample was blood, taken before dendritic cell vaccination. The receptor comes from a human donor with glioblastoma. As DNA, the CDR3 is TGTGCCAGCAGCCCAGGGGGGCTGACTTATGGCTACACCTTC. The encoded protein is CASSPGGLTYGYTF.